This T cell receptor (beta chain) was sequenced during a study of OX40 agonist ivuxolimab in advanced cancers. Study at large: Dose-escalation patients had hepatocellular carcinoma, melanoma, renal cell or head and neck cancer. Whole-study results and caveats: At 0.1 to 3.0 mg/kg and by week 6, clonal expansion occurred in CD4+ and CD8+ blood T cells.

The germline gives CDR1 LNHDA, CDR2 SQIVND (reference sequence). V lost 4 bases and J lost 1, with 22 bases in between. The CDR3 has 19 residues. Remarks on this clone: The target antigen is unknown.

Clones were read by immunoSEQ multiplex PCR, and TCRdb kept only the in-frame ones, dropping some. This table has around 35,000 clones, roughly 90% appearing once. This receptor was obtained from an adult with an advanced solid tumor such as melanoma, head and neck, liver or kidney cancer. This chain uses TRBV19 with TRBJ2-2; maybe TRBD1 (5 bases). Material: CD4+ or CD8+ T cells sorted from blood, obtained in a trial of the OX40 agonist ivuxolimab. The CDR3 loop is CASSTRAYASTGNTGELFF. The CDR3 DNA follows: TGTGCCAGTAGTACGCGAGCCTACGCATCCACAGGGAACACCGGGGAGCTGTTTTTT. The full variable domain, in which reference TRBV19 and TRBJ2-2 provide the parts outside the CDR3, is DGGITQSPKYLFRKEGQNVTLSCEQNLNHDAMYWYRQDPGQGLRLIYYSQIVNDFQKGDIAEGYSVSREKKESFPLTVTSAQKNPTAFYLCASSTRAYASTGNTGELFFGEGSRLTVL.